The clone carrying this TCR beta chain was picked up many times. The data are from a study of identical twins. TCRdb re-analysed the 5' RACE reads in MiXCR, keeping a single row per CDR3 protein. The sample holds 550,000 to 800,000 distinct CDR3 sequences; roughly 7.2% are singletons and the top ten take 1.5% to 2%. These records were also assigned to another study, of yellow fever vaccine responses in identical twins.

The clonotype was recovered from a woman aged 18-29 years in good health. Material: PBMCs.

Here the CDR3 reads CASSATDASGPAGELFF. The CDR3 nucleotides read TGCGCCAGCAGTGCAACAGATGCGTCGGGACCGGCCGGGGAGCTGTTTTTT. The J gene is TRBJ2-2, the V gene TRBV10-1; D is possibly TRBD1 or TRBD2 (5 bases each). Between the trimmed V and J ends, which lost 4 bases and 6 bases, there was a span of 21 bases. The germline V gene encodes CDR1 WNHNN and CDR2 SYGVQD (reference sequence). The CDR3 length is 17 residues.